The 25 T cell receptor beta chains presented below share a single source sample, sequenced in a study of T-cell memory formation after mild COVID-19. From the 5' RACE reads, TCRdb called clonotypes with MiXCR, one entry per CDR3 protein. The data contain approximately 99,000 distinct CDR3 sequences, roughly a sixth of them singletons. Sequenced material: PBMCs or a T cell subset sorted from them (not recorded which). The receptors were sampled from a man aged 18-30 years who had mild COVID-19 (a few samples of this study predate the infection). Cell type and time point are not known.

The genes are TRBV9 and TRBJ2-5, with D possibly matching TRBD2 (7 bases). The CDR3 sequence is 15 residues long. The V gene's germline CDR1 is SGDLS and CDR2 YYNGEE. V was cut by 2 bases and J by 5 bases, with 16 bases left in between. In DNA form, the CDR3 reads TGTGCCAGCAGCGTCCGGGCGGGGGCGGTTGAGACCCAGTACTTC. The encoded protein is CASSVRAGAVETQYF. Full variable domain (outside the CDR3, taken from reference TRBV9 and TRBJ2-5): DSGVTQTPKHLITATGQRVTLRCSPRSGDLSVYWYQQSLDQGLQFLIQYYNGEERAKGNILERFSAQQFPDLHSELNLSSLELGDSALYFCASSVRAGAVETQYFGPGTRLLVL.

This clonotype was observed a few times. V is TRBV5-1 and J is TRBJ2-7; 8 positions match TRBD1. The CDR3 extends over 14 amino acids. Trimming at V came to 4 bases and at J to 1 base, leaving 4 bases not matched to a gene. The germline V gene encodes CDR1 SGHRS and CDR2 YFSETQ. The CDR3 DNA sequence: TGCGCCAGCAGCCCTCGACAGGGGTCCTACGAGCAGTACGTC. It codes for CASSPRQGSYEQYV.

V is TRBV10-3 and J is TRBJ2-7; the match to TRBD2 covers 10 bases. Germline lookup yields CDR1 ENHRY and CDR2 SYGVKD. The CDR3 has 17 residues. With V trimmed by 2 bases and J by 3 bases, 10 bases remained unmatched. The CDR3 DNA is TGTGCCATCAGTGAGCCGGCGGGGACTAGCGACATCTACGAGCAGTACTTC. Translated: CAISEPAGTSDIYEQYF.

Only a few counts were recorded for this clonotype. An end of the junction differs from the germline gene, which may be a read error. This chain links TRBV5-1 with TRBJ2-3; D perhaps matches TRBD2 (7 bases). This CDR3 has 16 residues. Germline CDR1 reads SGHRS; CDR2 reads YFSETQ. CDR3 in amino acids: CASSLSGGPSKDTQYF. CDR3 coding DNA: TGCGCCAGCAGCTTATCCGGGGGGCCAAGCAAAGATACGCAGTATTTT.

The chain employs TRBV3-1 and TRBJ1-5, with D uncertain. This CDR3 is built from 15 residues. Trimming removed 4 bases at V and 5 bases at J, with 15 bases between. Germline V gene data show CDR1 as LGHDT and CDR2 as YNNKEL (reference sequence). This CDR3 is CASSRTYGPDQPQHF. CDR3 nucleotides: TGTGCCAGCAGCCGCACATATGGACCGGATCAGCCCCAGCATTTT.

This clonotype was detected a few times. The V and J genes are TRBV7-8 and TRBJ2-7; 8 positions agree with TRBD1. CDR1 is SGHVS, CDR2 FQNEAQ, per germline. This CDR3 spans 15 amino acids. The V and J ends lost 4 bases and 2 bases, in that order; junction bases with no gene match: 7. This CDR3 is CASSYRDRGAYEQYF. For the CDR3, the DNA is TGTGCCAGCAGCTATAGAGACAGGGGAGCCTACGAGCAGTACTTC.

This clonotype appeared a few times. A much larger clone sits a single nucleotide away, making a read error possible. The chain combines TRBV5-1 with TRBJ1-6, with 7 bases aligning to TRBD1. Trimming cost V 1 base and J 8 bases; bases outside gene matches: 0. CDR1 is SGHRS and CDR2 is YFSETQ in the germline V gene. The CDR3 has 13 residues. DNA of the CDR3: TGCGCCAGCAGCTTGCAGGGGGATTCACCCCTCCACTTT. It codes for CASSLQGDSPLHF.

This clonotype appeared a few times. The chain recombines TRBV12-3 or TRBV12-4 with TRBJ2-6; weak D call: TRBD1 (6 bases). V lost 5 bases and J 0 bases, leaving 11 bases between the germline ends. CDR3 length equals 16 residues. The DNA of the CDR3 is TGTGCCAGCAGTGACCGGACAGCCTCTGGGGCCAACGTCCTGACTTTC. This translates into CASSDRTASGANVLTF.

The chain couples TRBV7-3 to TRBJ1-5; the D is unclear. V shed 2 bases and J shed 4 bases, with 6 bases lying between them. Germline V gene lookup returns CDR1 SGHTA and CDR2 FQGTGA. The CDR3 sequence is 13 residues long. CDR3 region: CASSLSTNQPQHF. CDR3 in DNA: TGTGCCAGCAGCTTATCCACAAATCAGCCCCAGCATTTT.

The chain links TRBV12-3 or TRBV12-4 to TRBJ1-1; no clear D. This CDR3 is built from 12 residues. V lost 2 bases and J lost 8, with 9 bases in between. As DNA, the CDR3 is TGTGCCAGCAGTTTACGAGCAGAAGAAGCTTTCTTT. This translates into CASSLRAEEAFF.

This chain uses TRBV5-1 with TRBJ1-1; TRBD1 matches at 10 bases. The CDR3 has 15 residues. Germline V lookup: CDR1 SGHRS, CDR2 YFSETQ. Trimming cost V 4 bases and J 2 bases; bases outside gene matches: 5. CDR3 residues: CASSPGTGANTEAFF. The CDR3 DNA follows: TGCGCCAGCAGCCCGGGGACAGGGGCCAACACTGAAGCTTTCTTT.

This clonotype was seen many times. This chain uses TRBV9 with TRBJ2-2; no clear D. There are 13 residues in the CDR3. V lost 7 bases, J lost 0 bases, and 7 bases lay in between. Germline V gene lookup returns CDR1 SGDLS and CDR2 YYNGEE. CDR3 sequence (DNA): TGTGCCAGCCGGACGGCGAACACCGGGGAGCTGTTTTTT. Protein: CASRTANTGELFF. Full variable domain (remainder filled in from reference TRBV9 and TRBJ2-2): DSGVTQTPKHLITATGQRVTLRCSPRSGDLSVYWYQQSLDQGLQFLIQYYNGEERAKGNILERFSAQQFPDLHSELNLSSLELGDSALYFCASRTANTGELFFGEGSRLTVL.

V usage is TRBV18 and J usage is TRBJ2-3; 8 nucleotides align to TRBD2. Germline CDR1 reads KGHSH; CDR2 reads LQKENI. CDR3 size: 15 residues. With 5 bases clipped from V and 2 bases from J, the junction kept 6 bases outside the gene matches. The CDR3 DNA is TGTGCCAGCTCAGCCGGGGGGGCGACCACAGATACGCAGTATTTT. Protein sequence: CASSAGGATTDTQYF.

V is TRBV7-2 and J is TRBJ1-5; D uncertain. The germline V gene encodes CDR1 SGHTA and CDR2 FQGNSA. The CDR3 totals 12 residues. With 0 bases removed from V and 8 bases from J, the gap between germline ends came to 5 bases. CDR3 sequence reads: CASSLAHEPQHF. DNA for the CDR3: TGTGCCAGCAGCTTAGCCCATGAGCCCCAGCATTTT.

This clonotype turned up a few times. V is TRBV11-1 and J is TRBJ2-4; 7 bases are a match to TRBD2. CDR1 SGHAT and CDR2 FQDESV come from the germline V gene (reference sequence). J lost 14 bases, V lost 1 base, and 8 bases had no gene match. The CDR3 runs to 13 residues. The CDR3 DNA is TGTGCCAGCAGCTTAGAGCCTAGCGGACTGGAGTACTTC. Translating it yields CASSLEPSGLEYF. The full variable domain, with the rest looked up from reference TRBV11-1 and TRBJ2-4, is EAEVAQSPRYKITEKSQAVAFWCDPISGHATLYWYRQILGQGPELLVQFQDESVVDDSQLPKDRFSAERLKGVDSTLKIQPAELGDSAMYLCASSLEPSGLEYFGAGTRLSVL.

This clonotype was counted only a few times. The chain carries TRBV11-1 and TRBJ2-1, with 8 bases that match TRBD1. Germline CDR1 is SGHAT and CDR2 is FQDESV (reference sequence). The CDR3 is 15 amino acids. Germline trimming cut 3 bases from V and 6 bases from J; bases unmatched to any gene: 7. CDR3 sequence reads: CASSFFGQGFNEQFF. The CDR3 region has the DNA TGTGCCAGCAGCTTCTTCGGACAGGGATTCAATGAGCAGTTCTTC.

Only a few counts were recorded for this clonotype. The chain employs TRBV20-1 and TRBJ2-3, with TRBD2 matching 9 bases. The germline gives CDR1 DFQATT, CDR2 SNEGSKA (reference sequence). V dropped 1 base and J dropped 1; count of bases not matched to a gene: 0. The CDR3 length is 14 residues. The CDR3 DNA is TGCAGTGCTAGAGCTAGCGGGGGCACAGATACGCAGTATTTT. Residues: CSARASGGTDTQYF.

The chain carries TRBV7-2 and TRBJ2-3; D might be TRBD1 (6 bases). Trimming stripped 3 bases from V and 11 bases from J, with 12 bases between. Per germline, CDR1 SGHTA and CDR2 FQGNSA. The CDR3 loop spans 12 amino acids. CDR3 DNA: TGTGCCAGCAGCTTTAGGTCAGGGGAGCAGTATTTT. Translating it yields CASSFRSGEQYF. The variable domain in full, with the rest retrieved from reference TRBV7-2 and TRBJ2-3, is GAGVSQSPSNKVTEKGKDVELRCDPISGHTALYWYRQSLGQGLEFLIYFQGNSAPDKSGLPSDRFSAERTGGSVSTLTIQRTQQEDSAVYLCASSFRSGEQYFGPGTRLTVL.

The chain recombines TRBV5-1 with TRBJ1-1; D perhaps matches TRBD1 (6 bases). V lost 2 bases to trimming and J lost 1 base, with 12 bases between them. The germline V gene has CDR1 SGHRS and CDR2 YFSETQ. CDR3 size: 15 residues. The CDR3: CASSLIGTPNTEAFF. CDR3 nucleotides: TGCGCCAGCAGCTTAATTGGGACACCGAACACTGAAGCTTTCTTT. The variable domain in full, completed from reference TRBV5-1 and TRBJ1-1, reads KAGVTQTPRYLIKTRGQQVTLSCSPISGHRSVSWYQQTPGQGLQFLFEYFSETQRNKGNFPGRFSGRQFSNSRSEMNVSTLELGDSALYLCASSLIGTPNTEAFFGQGTRLTVV.

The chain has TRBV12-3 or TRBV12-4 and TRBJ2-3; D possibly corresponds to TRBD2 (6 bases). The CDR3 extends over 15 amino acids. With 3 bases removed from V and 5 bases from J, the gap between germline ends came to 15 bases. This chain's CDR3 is CASSFPTRIRDTQYF. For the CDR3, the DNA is TGTGCCAGCAGTTTCCCGACTAGGATACGAGATACGCAGTATTTT.

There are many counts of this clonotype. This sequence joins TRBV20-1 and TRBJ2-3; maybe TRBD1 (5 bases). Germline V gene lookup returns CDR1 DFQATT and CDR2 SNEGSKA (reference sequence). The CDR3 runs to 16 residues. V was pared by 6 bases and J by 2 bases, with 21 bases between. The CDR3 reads CSAPLPRAQNTDTQYF. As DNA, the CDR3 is TGCAGTGCCCCCCTGCCCAGGGCCCAAAACACAGATACGCAGTATTTT.

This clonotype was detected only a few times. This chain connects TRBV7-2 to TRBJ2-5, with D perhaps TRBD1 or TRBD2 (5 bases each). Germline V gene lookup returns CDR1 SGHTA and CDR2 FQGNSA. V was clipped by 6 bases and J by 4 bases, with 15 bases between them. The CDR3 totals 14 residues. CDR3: CASSLTSRGETQYF. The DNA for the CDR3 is TGTGCCAGCAGTTTAACTAGTAGGGGAGAGACCCAGTACTTC.

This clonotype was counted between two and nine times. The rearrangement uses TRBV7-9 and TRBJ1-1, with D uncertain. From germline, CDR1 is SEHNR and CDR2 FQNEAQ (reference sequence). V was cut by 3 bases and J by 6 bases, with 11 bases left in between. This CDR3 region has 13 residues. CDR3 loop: CASSLLVPPEAFF. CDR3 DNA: TGTGCCAGCAGCTTGTTGGTGCCTCCTGAAGCTTTCTTT. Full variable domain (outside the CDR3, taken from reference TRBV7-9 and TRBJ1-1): DTGVSQNPRHKITKRGQNVTFRCDPISEHNRLYWYRQTLGQGPEFLTYFQNEAQLEKSRLLSDRFSAERPKGSFSTLEIQRTEQGDSAMYLCASSLLVPPEAFFGQGTRLTVV.

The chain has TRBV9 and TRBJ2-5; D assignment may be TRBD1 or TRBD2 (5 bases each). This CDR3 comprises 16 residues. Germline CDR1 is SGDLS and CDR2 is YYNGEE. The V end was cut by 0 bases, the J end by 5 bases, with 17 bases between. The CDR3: CASSVEGTALGETQYF. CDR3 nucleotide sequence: TGTGCCAGCAGCGTAGAGGGGACGGCCCTCGGGGAGACCCAGTACTTC. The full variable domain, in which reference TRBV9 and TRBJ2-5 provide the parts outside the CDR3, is DSGVTQTPKHLITATGQRVTLRCSPRSGDLSVYWYQQSLDQGLQFLIQYYNGEERAKGNILERFSAQQFPDLHSELNLSSLELGDSALYFCASSVEGTALGETQYFGPGTRLLVL.

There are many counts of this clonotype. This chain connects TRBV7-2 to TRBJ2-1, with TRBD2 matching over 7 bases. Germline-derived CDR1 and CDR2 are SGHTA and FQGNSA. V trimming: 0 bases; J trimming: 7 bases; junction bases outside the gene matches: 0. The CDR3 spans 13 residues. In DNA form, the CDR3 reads TGTGCCAGCAGCTTAGCGCGGGGGAATGAGCAGTTCTTC. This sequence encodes CASSLARGNEQFF. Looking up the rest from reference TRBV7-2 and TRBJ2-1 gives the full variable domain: GAGVSQSPSNKVTEKGKDVELRCDPISGHTALYWYRQSLGQGLEFLIYFQGNSAPDKSGLPSDRFSAERTGGSVSTLTIQRTQQEDSAVYLCASSLARGNEQFFGPGTRLTVL.